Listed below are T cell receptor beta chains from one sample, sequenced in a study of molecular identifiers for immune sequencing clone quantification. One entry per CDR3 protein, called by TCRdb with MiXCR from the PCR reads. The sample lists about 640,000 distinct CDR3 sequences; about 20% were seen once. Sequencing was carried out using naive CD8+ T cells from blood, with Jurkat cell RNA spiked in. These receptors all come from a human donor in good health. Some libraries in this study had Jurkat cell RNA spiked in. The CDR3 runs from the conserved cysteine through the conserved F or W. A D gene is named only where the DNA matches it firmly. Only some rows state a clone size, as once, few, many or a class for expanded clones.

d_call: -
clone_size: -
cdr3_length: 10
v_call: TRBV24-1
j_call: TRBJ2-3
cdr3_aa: CATGLDTQYF
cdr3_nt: TGTGCCACCGGTTTAGATACGCAGTATTTT

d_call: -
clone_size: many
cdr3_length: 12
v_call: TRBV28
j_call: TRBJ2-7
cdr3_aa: CASSQEAYEQYF
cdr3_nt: TGTGCCAGCAGCCAAGAAGCCTACGAGCAGTACTTC

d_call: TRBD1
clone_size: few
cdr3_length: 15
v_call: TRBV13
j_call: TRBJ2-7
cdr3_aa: CASSSKGQGSYEQYF
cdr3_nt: TGTGCCAGCAGCAGCAAGGGACAGGGTTCCTACGAGCAGTACTTC

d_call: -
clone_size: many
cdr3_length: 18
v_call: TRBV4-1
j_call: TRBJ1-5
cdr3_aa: CASSQDHPGDYSNQPQHF
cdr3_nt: TGCGCCAGCAGCCAAGATCATCCAGGTGATTATAGCAATCAGCCCCAGCATTTT

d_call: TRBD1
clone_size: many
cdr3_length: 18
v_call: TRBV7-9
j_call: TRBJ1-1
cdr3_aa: CASTQFSGTGLLDTEAFF
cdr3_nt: TGTGCCAGCACCCAGTTTTCCGGGACAGGACTTTTGGACACTGAAGCTTTCTTT

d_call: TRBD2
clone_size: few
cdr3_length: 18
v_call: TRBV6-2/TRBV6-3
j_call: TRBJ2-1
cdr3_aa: CASTLRPGLAAPYNEQFF
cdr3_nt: TGTGCCAGCACCTTAAGGCCGGGACTAGCGGCTCCCTACAATGAGCAGTTCTTC

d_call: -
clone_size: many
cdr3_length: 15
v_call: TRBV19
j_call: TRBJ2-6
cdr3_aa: CATLLASSGANVLTF
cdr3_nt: TGTGCCACCTTGCTCGCAAGCTCTGGGGCCAACGTCCTGACTTTC

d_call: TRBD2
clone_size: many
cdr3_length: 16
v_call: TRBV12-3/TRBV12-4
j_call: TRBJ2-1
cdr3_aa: CASSPIAGAPYNEQFF
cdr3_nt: TGTGCCAGCAGTCCAATAGCGGGAGCCCCCTACAATGAGCAGTTCTTC

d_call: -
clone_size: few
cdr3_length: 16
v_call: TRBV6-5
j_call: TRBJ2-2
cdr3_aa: CASSYPIAQGSGELFF
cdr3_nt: TGTGCCAGCAGTTACCCAATTGCGCAGGGGTCCGGGGAGCTGTTTTTT

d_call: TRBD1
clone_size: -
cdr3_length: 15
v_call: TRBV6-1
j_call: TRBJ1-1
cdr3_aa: CASSERGQGLPEAFF
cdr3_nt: TGTGCCAGCAGTGAAAGGGGACAGGGGTTGCCTGAAGCTTTCTTT

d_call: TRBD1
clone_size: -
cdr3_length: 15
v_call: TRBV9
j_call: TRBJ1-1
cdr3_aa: CASSIPQGENTEAFF
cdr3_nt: TGTGCCAGCAGCATCCCACAGGGGGAGAACACTGAAGCTTTCTTT

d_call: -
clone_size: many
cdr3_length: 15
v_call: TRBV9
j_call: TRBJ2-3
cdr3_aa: CASSVGTASTDTQYF
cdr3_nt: TGTGCCAGCAGCGTAGGGACAGCTAGCACAGATACGCAGTATTTT

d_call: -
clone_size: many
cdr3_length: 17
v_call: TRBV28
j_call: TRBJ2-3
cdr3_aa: CASSTALTGQDTDTQYF
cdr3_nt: TGTGCCAGCAGTACAGCACTCACGGGACAAGACACAGATACGCAGTATTTT

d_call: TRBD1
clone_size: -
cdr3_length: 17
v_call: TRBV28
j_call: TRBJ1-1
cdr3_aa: CASSFRYLTGLNTEAFF
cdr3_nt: TGTGCCAGCAGTTTCCGTTACCTGACAGGGTTGAACACTGAAGCTTTCTTT

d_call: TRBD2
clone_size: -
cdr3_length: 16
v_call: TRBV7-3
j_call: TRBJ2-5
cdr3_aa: CASSPTGVAGAETQYF
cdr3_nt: TGTGCCAGCAGTCCAACCGGGGTAGCGGGAGCTGAGACCCAGTACTTC

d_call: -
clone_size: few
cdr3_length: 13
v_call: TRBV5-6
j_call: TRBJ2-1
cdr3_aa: CASSPGENNEQFF
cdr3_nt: TGTGCCAGCAGCCCGGGGGAAAACAATGAGCAGTTCTTC

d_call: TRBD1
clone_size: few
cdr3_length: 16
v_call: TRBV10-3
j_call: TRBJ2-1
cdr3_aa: CAISAPGQGALGEQFF
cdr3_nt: TGTGCCATCAGTGCCCCGGGACAGGGGGCCCTCGGTGAGCAGTTCTTC

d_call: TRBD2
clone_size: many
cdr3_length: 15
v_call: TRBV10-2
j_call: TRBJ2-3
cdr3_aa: CASSESTSGTDTQYF
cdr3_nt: TGCGCCAGCAGTGAGTCGACTAGCGGCACAGATACGCAGTATTTT

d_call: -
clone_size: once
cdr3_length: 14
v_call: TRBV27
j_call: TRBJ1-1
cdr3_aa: CASSLSSGNTETFF
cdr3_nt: TGTGCCAGCAGTTTAAGTAGCGGCAACACTGAAACTTTCTTT

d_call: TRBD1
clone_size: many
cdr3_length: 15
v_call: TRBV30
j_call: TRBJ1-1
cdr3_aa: CAWMGTGLVFTEAFF
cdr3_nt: TGTGCCTGGATGGGGACAGGGCTAGTATTCACTGAAGCTTTCTTT

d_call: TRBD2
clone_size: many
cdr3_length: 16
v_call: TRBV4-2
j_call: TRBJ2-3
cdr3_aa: CASSLLGSGSTDTQYF
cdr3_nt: TGTGCCAGCAGCCTACTAGGTAGCGGGAGCACAGATACGCAGTATTTT

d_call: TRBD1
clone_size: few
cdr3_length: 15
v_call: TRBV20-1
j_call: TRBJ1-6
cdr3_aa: CSAKGQSSYNSPLHF
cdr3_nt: TGCAGTGCGAAGGGACAGAGCTCCTATAATTCACCCCTCCACTTT

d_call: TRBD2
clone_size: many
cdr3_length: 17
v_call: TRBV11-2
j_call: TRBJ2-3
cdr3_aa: CASSLDAGGWPGDTQYF
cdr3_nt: TGTGCCAGCAGCTTAGATGCGGGAGGGTGGCCCGGGGATACGCAGTATTTT

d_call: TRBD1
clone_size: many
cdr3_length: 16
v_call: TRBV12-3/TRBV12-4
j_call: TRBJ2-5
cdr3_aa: CASRPSWDRVRETQYF
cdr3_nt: TGTGCCAGCAGGCCCTCATGGGACAGGGTACGAGAGACCCAGTACTTC

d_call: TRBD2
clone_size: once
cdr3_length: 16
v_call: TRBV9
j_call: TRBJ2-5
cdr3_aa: CASSVVVSGGLETQYF
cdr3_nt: TGTGCCAGCAGCGTAGTGGTTAGCGGGGGGTTGGAGACCCAGTACTTC

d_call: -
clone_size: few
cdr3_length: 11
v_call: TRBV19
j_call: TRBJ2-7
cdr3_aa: CASSMQNEQYF
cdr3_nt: TGTGCCAGTAGTATGCAAAACGAGCAGTACTTC

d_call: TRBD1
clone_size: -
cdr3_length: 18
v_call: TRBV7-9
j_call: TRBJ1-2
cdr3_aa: CASHWDSRARTIGYGYTF
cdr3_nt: TGTGCCAGCCACTGGGACAGCAGGGCGAGGACGATCGGCTATGGCTACACCTTC

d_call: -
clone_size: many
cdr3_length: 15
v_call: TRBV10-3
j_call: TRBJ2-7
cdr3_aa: CAISPSDGGPPEQYF
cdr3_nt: TGTGCCATCAGCCCGAGTGACGGGGGGCCGCCGGAGCAGTACTTC

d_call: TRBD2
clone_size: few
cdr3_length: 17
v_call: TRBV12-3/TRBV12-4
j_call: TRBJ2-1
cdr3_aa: CASSSLVAGRAYNEQFF
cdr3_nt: TGTGCCAGCAGTTCCCTCGTAGCGGGTAGAGCCTACAATGAGCAGTTCTTC

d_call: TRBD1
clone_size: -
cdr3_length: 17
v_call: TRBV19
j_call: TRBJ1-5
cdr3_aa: CASSIGQGPSSNQPQHF
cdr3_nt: TGTGCCAGTAGTATAGGACAGGGACCCTCTAGCAATCAGCCCCAGCATTTT

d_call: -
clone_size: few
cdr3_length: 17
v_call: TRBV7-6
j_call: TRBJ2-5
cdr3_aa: CASSLNIPRANQETQYF
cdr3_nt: TGTGCCAGCAGCTTAAATATCCCCAGGGCAAACCAAGAGACCCAGTACTTC

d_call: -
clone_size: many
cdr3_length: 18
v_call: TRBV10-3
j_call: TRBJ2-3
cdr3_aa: CAISESISGTGNTDTQYF
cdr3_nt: TGTGCCATCAGTGAGTCGATTAGCGGGACAGGAAACACAGATACGCAGTATTTT

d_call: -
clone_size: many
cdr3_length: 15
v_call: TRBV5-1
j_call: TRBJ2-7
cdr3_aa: CASSLGVLGSYEQYF
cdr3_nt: TGCGCCAGCAGCTTGGGTGTACTAGGCTCCTACGAGCAGTACTTC

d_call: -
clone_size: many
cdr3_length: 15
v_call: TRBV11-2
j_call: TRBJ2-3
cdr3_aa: CASFGGREVGDTQYF
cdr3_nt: TGTGCCAGCTTCGGGGGCAGGGAGGTTGGAGATACGCAGTATTTT

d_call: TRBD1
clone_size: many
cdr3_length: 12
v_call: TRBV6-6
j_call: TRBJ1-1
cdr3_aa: CASSHRGTEAFF
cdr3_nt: TGTGCCAGCAGTCACAGGGGCACTGAAGCTTTCTTT

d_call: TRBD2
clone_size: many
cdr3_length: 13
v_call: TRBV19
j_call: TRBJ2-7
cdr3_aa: CASSRLAGFEQYF
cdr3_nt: TGTGCCAGTAGTAGACTAGCGGGGTTTGAGCAGTACTTC

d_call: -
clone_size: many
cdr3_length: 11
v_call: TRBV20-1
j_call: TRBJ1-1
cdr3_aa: CSATRVTEAFF
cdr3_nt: TGCAGCGCTACAAGGGTGACTGAAGCTTTCTTT

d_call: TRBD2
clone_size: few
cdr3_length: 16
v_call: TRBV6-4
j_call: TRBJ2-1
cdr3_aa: CASSERAAGGVYEQFF
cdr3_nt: TGTGCCAGCAGTGAAAGAGCGGCGGGAGGGGTCTATGAGCAGTTCTTC

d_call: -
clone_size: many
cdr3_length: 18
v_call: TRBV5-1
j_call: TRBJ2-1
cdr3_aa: CASSPIYLGTSSYNEQFF
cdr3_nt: TGCGCCAGCAGCCCCATTTACCTGGGTACTAGCTCCTACAATGAGCAGTTCTTC

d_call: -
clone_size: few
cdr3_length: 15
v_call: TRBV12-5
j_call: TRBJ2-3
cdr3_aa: CASGLVYGGRDTQYF
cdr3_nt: TGTGCTAGTGGTTTGGTATACGGGGGCAGGGATACGCAGTATTTT

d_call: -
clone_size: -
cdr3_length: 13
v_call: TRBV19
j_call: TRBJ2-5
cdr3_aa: CASSIVTEETQYF
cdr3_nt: TGTGCCAGTAGTATAGTAACAGAAGAGACCCAGTACTTC

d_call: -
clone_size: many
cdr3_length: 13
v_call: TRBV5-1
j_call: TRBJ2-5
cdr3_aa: CASSAGNQETQYF
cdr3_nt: TGCGCCAGCAGCGCCGGTAACCAAGAAACCCAGTACTTC

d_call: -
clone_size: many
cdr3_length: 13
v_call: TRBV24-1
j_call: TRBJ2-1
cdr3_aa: CATTEGSFREQFF
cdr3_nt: TGTGCCACCACCGAGGGGAGCTTCCGTGAGCAGTTCTTC

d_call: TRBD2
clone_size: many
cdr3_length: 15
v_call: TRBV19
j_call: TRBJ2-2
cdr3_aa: CASSIGGRGTGELFF
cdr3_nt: TGTGCCAGTAGTATTGGCGGGAGAGGTACCGGGGAGCTGTTTTTT

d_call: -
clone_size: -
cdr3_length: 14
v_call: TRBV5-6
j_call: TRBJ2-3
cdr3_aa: CASSHVRAADTQYF
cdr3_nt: TGTGCCAGCAGCCACGTCAGGGCAGCTGATACGCAGTATTTT

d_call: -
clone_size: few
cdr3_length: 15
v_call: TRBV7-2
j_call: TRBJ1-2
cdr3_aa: CASSLEAGEVNGYTF
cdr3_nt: TGTGCCAGCAGCTTAGAGGCAGGGGAGGTCAATGGCTACACCTTC

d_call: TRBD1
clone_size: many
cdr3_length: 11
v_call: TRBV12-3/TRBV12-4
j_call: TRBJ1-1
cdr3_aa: CASKGGEEAFF
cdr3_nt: TGTGCCAGCAAAGGGGGCGAAGAAGCTTTCTTT

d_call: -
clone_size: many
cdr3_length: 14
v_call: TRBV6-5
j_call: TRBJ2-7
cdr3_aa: CASSYSGGAPEQYF
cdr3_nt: TGTGCCAGCAGTTACTCGGGCGGAGCCCCGGAGCAGTACTTC

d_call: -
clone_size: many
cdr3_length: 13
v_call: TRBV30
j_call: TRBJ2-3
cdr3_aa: CAWSVVRQDTQYF
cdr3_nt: TGTGCCTGGAGTGTCGTTAGGCAAGATACGCAGTATTTT

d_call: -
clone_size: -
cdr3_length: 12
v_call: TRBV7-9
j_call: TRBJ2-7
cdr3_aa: CASSSIGDEEYF
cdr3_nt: TGTGCCAGCAGCTCTATAGGGGACGAAGAGTACTTC

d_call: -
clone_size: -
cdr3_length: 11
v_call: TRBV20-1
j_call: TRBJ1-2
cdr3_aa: CSARIASGYTF
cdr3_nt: TGCAGTGCTAGGATTGCGAGTGGCTACACCTTC

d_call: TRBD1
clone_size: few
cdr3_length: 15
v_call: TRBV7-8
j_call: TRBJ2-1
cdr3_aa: CASSLQGSAYNEQFF
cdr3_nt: TGTGCCAGCAGCCTACAGGGGAGCGCCTACAATGAGCAGTTCTTC

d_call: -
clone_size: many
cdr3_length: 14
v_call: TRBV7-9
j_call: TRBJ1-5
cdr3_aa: CASSIHGSNQPQHF
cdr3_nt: TGTGCCAGCAGCATTCACGGTAGCAATCAGCCCCAGCATTTT

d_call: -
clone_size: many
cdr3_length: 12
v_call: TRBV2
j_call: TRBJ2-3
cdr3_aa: CASRTWSDTQYF
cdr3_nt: TGTGCCAGCAGGACGTGGTCGGATACGCAGTATTTT

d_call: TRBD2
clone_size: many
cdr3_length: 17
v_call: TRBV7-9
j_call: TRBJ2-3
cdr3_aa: CASSPRTSGPSTDTQYF
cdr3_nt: TGTGCCAGCAGCCCGCGGACTAGCGGGCCTAGCACAGATACGCAGTATTTT

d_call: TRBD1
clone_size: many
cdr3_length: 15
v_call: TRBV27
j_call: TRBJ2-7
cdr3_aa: CASGPRDRGMYEQYF
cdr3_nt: TGTGCCAGCGGGCCGCGGGACAGGGGTATGTACGAGCAGTACTTC

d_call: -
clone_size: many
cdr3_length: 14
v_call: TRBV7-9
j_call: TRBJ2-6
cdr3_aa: CASYLGSGANVLTF
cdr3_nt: TGTGCCAGCTACTTGGGCTCTGGGGCCAACGTCCTGACTTTC